This is a list of T cell receptor beta chains from one sample in a study of cytomegalovirus exposure and HLA in healthy donors. TCRdb's copy holds only in-frame clones and misses some; the assay was immunoSEQ multiplex PCR. Seen here are 100,000 to 150,000 clones, less than 85% observed once, and the top ten hold around 8.9%. The sample taken for sequencing was PBMCs. The receptors here all came from a man aged 30 to 45 in good health and CMV-seropositive. Both conserved end residues are part of each CDR3. Each record gives: D gene, V gene, clone size, J gene, CDR3 DNA, CDR3 protein. D genes are given only for firm matches. Expanded clones are given a class, and other clones once, few, many or no size at all.

D gene: TRBD1; V gene: TRBV9; clone size: once; J gene: TRBJ2-7; CDR3 DNA: TGTGCCAGCAGCGTGACAGGGGGTGTCGACGAGCAGTACTTC; CDR3 protein: CASSVTGGVDEQYF
D gene: NA; V gene: TRBV12-5; clone size: once; J gene: TRBJ1-1; CDR3 DNA: TGTGCTAGTGGTTTCGATCTAGGGGACACTGAAGCTTTCTTT; CDR3 protein: CASGFDLGDTEAFF
D gene: TRBD2; V gene: TRBV5-6; clone size: NA; J gene: TRBJ2-3; CDR3 DNA: TGTGCCAGCAGCTTCGGGGGGGCGGGTGATACGCAGTATTTT; CDR3 protein: CASSFGGAGDTQYF
D gene: TRBD1; V gene: TRBV10-1; clone size: NA; J gene: TRBJ1-5; CDR3 DNA: TGCGCCAGCAGTGAGGAGGACAGGGGGCTAGGCAATCAGCCCCAGCATTTT; CDR3 protein: CASSEEDRGLGNQPQHF
D gene: NA; V gene: TRBV6-1; clone size: few; J gene: TRBJ2-5; CDR3 DNA: TGTGCCAGCAGTCCCGACAACCAAGAGACCCAGTACTTC; CDR3 protein: CASSPDNQETQYF
D gene: NA; V gene: TRBV5-8; clone size: NA; J gene: TRBJ1-2; CDR3 DNA: TGTGCCAGCAGTTCGGGAGCCTATTTCACTAACTATGGCTACACCTTC; CDR3 protein: CASSSGAYFTNYGYTF
D gene: NA; V gene: TRBV6-6; clone size: NA; J gene: TRBJ2-1; CDR3 DNA: TGTGCCAGCAGTTTGGACAGACTGGATGAGCAGTTCTTC; CDR3 protein: CASSLDRLDEQFF
D gene: TRBD1; V gene: TRBV6-1; clone size: NA; J gene: TRBJ2-7; CDR3 DNA: TGTGCCAGTGTTGATGGGACAGGGGAGGACGAGCAGTACTTC; CDR3 protein: CASVDGTGEDEQYF
D gene: TRBD1; V gene: TRBV19; clone size: NA; J gene: TRBJ1-1; CDR3 DNA: TGTGCCAGTAGTAGGGACAGATATTCCTCTGAAGCTTTCTTT; CDR3 protein: CASSRDRYSSEAFF
D gene: NA; V gene: TRBV5-1; clone size: NA; J gene: TRBJ2-1; CDR3 DNA: TGCGCCAGCAGCTTGCCTATTAGCGGCCCTGGGAGCAATGAGCAGTTCTTC; CDR3 protein: CASSLPISGPGSNEQFF
D gene: NA; V gene: TRBV5-1; clone size: NA; J gene: TRBJ2-1; CDR3 DNA: TGCGCCAGCAGCTTCAGTTGGAGCTCCTACAATGAGCAGTTCTTC; CDR3 protein: CASSFSWSSYNEQFF
D gene: TRBD1; V gene: TRBV20-1; clone size: NA; J gene: TRBJ1-2; CDR3 DNA: TGCAGTGCTCCGACAGGGGCTGGCTACACCTTC; CDR3 protein: CSAPTGAGYTF
D gene: NA; V gene: TRBV15; clone size: NA; J gene: TRBJ2-7; CDR3 DNA: TGTGCCACCAGCAGAGATCGGGGCGGGGCTGGCGAGCAGTACTTC; CDR3 protein: CATSRDRGGAGEQYF
D gene: TRBD2; V gene: TRBV2; clone size: once; J gene: TRBJ2-3; CDR3 DNA: TGTGCCAGCAGCGTCTGGCGGGGGGGCCGAGATACGCAGTATTTT; CDR3 protein: CASSVWRGGRDTQYF
D gene: TRBD1; V gene: TRBV19; clone size: NA; J gene: TRBJ2-5; CDR3 DNA: TGTGCCAGTAGTGGGCGGACAGGGGGTGCCCGTAGCGCGACCCAGTACTTC; CDR3 protein: CASSGRTGGARSATQYF
D gene: TRBD1; V gene: TRBV10-1; clone size: NA; J gene: TRBJ2-1; CDR3 DNA: TGCGCCAGCACCAAGGGACAGGGGAGGAGGAATGAGCAGTTCTTC; CDR3 protein: CASTKGQGRRNEQFF
D gene: TRBD1; V gene: TRBV2; clone size: once; J gene: TRBJ1-4; CDR3 DNA: TGTGCCAGCTCGACAGGGCTGGATGAAAAACTGTTTTTT; CDR3 protein: CASSTGLDEKLFF
D gene: TRBD2; V gene: TRBV9; clone size: few; J gene: TRBJ2-5; CDR3 DNA: TGTGCCAGCAGCCCCAAACCGGGGGGAGGTGAGACCCAGTACTTC; CDR3 protein: CASSPKPGGGETQYF
D gene: NA; V gene: TRBV10-3; clone size: NA; J gene: TRBJ1-2; CDR3 DNA: TGTGCCATCAGTGAGCCGTCAGGGGATAACTATGGCTACACCTTC; CDR3 protein: CAISEPSGDNYGYTF
D gene: NA; V gene: TRBV28; clone size: NA; J gene: TRBJ1-5; CDR3 DNA: TGTGCCAGCAGTTTTTGGGGGGGTCAGCCCCAGCATTTT; CDR3 protein: CASSFWGGQPQHF
D gene: NA; V gene: TRBV4-1; clone size: NA; J gene: TRBJ1-5; CDR3 DNA: TGCGCCAGCAGCCAAGGGACAGTCTTTTATCAGCCCCAGCATTTT; CDR3 protein: CASSQGTVFYQPQHF
D gene: NA; V gene: TRBV5-6; clone size: NA; J gene: TRBJ1-5; CDR3 DNA: TGTGCCAGCAGCTTGGCAAAGACAGCGAACAGCAATCAGCCCCAGCATTTT; CDR3 protein: CASSLAKTANSNQPQHF
D gene: NA; V gene: TRBV7-9; clone size: NA; J gene: TRBJ2-7; CDR3 DNA: TGTGCCAGCAGCCTAGGCCAAACAGGGTTTGACGAGCAGTACTTC; CDR3 protein: CASSLGQTGFDEQYF
D gene: NA; V gene: TRBV21-1; clone size: NA; J gene: TRBJ1-2; CDR3 DNA: TGTGCCAGCAGCAAAGAGGGGGCGAAGGGCTACACCTTC; CDR3 protein: CASSKEGAKGYTF
D gene: TRBD1; V gene: TRBV7-2; clone size: NA; J gene: TRBJ2-7; CDR3 DNA: TGTGCCAGCAGCACTGGGGACAGGAGAAGCTCCTACGAGCAGTACTTC; CDR3 protein: CASSTGDRRSSYEQYF
D gene: NA; V gene: TRBV7-2; clone size: NA; J gene: TRBJ2-2; CDR3 DNA: TGTGCCAGCAGCCCTACGCTTTCGGGGGGGGAGCTGTTTTTT; CDR3 protein: CASSPTLSGGELFF
D gene: TRBD2; V gene: TRBV4-1; clone size: NA; J gene: TRBJ2-7; CDR3 DNA: TGCGCCAGCAGCCAAGTATTAGCGGGCATCTCCTACGAGCAGTACTTC; CDR3 protein: CASSQVLAGISYEQYF
D gene: TRBD1; V gene: TRBV5-6; clone size: NA; J gene: TRBJ2-7; CDR3 DNA: TGTGCCAGCAGCTTACAGGGGAGCTACGAGCAGTACTTC; CDR3 protein: CASSLQGSYEQYF
D gene: NA; V gene: TRBV6-5; clone size: NA; J gene: TRBJ2-7; CDR3 DNA: TGTGCCAGCAGTTCTGGCAGGGACGAGCAGTACTTC; CDR3 protein: CASSSGRDEQYF
D gene: NA; V gene: TRBV14; clone size: NA; J gene: TRBJ1-2; CDR3 DNA: TGTGCCAGCAGCCGATACACTAACTATGGCTACACCTTC; CDR3 protein: CASSRYTNYGYTF
D gene: NA; V gene: TRBV7-6; clone size: few; J gene: TRBJ2-1; CDR3 DNA: TGTGCCAGCAGCTTAGCGGACAGCCACAATGAGCAGTTCTTC; CDR3 protein: CASSLADSHNEQFF
D gene: NA; V gene: TRBV19; clone size: NA; J gene: TRBJ1-6; CDR3 DNA: TGTGCCAGTAGTATTGGCAGGGCCTCACCCCTCCACTTT; CDR3 protein: CASSIGRASPLHF
D gene: TRBD1; V gene: TRBV19; clone size: NA; J gene: TRBJ1-5; CDR3 DNA: TGTGCCAGTAGTTCCCAGGGGACAGGTCAGCCCCAGCATTTT; CDR3 protein: CASSSQGTGQPQHF
D gene: TRBD1; V gene: TRBV7-7; clone size: NA; J gene: TRBJ2-2; CDR3 DNA: TGTGCCAGCAGCTTAACAGGGGCGAACACCGGGGAGCTGTTTTTT; CDR3 protein: CASSLTGANTGELFF
D gene: NA; V gene: TRBV7-8; clone size: NA; J gene: TRBJ2-7; CDR3 DNA: TGTGCCAGCAGCCCTTTTGGGCTTAACTACGAGCAGTACTTC; CDR3 protein: CASSPFGLNYEQYF
D gene: TRBD2; V gene: TRBV7-3; clone size: few; J gene: TRBJ2-3; CDR3 DNA: TGTGCCAGCAGCCGGCGGGGGGGGTACGCAGATACGCAGTATTTT; CDR3 protein: CASSRRGGYADTQYF
D gene: TRBD2; V gene: TRBV6-5; clone size: few; J gene: TRBJ2-1; CDR3 DNA: TGTGCCAGCTCGTTAGCGGGGGATTACAATGAGCAGTTCTTC; CDR3 protein: CASSLAGDYNEQFF
D gene: NA; V gene: TRBV5-1; clone size: NA; J gene: TRBJ2-6; CDR3 DNA: TGCGCCAGCCGCTCCAAAACTGAACGTGATCGACAGGGACAAGGAGGGGCCAACGGCCTGACTTTC; CDR3 protein: CASRSKTERDRQGQGGANGLTF
D gene: NA; V gene: TRBV5-4; clone size: NA; J gene: TRBJ1-2; CDR3 DNA: TGTGCCAGCAGCTTGGGGGGAGCTAACTATGGCTACACCTTC; CDR3 protein: CASSLGGANYGYTF
D gene: NA; V gene: TRBV5-6; clone size: NA; J gene: TRBJ2-5; CDR3 DNA: TGTGCCAGCAGCTTGATAGTTCAGGGACAAGAGACCCAGTACTTC; CDR3 protein: CASSLIVQGQETQYF
D gene: TRBD1; V gene: TRBV7-2; clone size: NA; J gene: TRBJ2-5; CDR3 DNA: TGTGCCAGCAGCCCCCAAACAGGGGGCTGGGAGACCCAGTACTTC; CDR3 protein: CASSPQTGGWETQYF
D gene: NA; V gene: TRBV10-3; clone size: NA; J gene: TRBJ2-7; CDR3 DNA: TGTGCCATCAGTGAGTCGGCCAGGGGTTACGAGCAGTACTTC; CDR3 protein: CAISESARGYEQYF